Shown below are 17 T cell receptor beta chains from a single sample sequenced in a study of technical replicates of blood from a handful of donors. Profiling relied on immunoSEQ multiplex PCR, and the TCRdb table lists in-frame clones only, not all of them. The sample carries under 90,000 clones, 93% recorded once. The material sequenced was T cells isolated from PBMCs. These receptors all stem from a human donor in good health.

CDR3 residues: CASTSGQGTDTQYF. CDR3 DNA sequence: TGTGCCAGCACCTCAGGGCAGGGCACAGATACGCAGTATTTT. The chain is built from TRBV11-3 and TRBJ2-3; weak D call: TRBD1 (5 bases). The CDR3 runs 14 residues. Germline V gene sequence: CDR1 SGHNT, CDR2 YENEEA. Between the trimmed V and J ends, which lost 7 bases and 1 base, there was a span of 12 bases. Supplemented by reference TRBV11-3 and TRBJ2-3, the full variable domain reads EAGVVQSPRYKIIEKKQPVAFWCNPISGHNTLYWYLQNLGQGPELLIRYENEEAVDDSQLPKDRFSAERLKGVDSTLKIQPAELGDSAVYLCASTSGQGTDTQYFGPGTRLTVL.

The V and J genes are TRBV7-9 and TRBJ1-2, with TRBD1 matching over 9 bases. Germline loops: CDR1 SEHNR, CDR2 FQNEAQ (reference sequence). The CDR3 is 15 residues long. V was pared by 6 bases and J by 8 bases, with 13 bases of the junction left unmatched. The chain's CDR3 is CASRHSRDRAVGYTF. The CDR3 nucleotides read TGTGCCAGCAGACACTCGAGGGACAGGGCAGTGGGCTACACCTTC.

The CDR3 DNA reads TGTGCCAGCAGTGTTACTACGGGATTAGTGAACACCGGGGAGCTGTTTTTT. Translated: CASSVTTGLVNTGELFF. This chain uses TRBV6-4 with TRBJ2-2; D is perhaps TRBD2 (5 bases). V lost 4 bases and J 1 base, leaving 16 bases between the germline ends. The germline CDR1 and CDR2 sequences are MRHNA and SNTAGT. The CDR3 spans 17 residues.

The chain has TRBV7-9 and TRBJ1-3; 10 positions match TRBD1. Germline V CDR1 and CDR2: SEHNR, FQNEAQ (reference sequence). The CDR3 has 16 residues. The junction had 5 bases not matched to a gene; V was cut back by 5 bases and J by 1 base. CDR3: CASSPDRGTSGNTIYF. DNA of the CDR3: TGTGCCAGCAGCCCGGACAGGGGGACATCTGGAAACACCATATATTTT. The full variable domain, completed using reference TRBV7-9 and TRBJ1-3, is DTGVSQNPRHKITKRGQNVTFRCDPISEHNRLYWYRQTLGQGPEFLTYFQNEAQLEKSRLLSDRFSAERPKGSFSTLEIQRTEQGDSAMYLCASSPDRGTSGNTIYFGEGSWLTVV.

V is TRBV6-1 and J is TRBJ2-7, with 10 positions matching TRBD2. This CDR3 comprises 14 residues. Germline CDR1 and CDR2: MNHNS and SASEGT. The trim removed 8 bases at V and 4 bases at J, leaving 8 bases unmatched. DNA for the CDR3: TGTGCCAGCCTGGGGCTAGCGGGAGTATACGAGCAGTACTTC. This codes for CASLGLAGVYEQYF.

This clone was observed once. The CDR3 DNA reads TGCGCCAGCTCGGACAGGGAAAGTCTAGATACGCAGTATTTT. Amino acid sequence: CASSDRESLDTQYF. The chain joins TRBV10-1 to TRBJ2-3, with TRBD1 identical over 8 bases. The CDR3 has 14 residues. J gave up 5 bases and V 8 bases, and 9 bases lay outside the gene matches. Germline values: CDR1 WNHNN, CDR2 SYGVQD (reference sequence).

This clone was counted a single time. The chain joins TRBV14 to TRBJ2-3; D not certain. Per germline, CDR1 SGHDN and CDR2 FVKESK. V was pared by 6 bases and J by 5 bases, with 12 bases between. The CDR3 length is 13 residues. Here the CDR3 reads CASRRQYGDTQYF. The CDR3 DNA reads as TGTGCCAGCAGGCGGCAGTATGGAGATACGCAGTATTTT.

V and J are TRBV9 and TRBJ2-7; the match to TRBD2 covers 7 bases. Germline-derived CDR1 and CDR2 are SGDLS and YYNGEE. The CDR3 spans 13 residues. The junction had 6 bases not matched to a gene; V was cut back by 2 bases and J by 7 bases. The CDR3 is CASSVDYGGEQYF. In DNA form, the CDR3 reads TGTGCCAGCAGCGTGGACTACGGGGGGGAGCAGTACTTC.

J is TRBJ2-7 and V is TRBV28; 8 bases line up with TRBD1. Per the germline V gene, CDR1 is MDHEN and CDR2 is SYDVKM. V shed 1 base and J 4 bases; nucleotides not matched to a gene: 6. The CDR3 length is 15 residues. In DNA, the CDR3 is TGTGCCAGCAGTTTATCCCCGGGACAGGCGTACGAGCAGTACTTC. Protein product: CASSLSPGQAYEQYF.

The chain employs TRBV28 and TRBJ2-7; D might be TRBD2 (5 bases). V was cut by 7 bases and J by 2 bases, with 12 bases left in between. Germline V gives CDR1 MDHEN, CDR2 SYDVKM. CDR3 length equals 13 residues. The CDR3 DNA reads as TGTGCCAGCACCTCCGGGATGGCCTACGAGCAGTACTTC. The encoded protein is CASTSGMAYEQYF.

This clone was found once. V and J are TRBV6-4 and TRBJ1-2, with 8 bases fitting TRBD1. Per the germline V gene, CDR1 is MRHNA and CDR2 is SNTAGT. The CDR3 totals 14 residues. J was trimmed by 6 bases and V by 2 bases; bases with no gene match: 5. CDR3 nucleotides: TGTGCCAGCAGTGACCCACAGGGGGTGAATGGCTACACCTTC. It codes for CASSDPQGVNGYTF.

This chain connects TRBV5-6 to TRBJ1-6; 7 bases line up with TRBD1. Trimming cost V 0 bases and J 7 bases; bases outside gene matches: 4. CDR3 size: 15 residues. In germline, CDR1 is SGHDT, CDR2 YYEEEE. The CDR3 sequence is CASSLVGQPNSPLHF. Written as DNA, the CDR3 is TGTGCCAGCAGCTTGGTGGGACAGCCCAATTCACCCCTCCACTTT.

The CDR3: CASSLGQGNSPLHF. CDR3 DNA: TGCGCCAGCAGCTTGGGACAGGGCAATTCACCCCTCCACTTT. The V gene is TRBV5-1, the J gene TRBJ1-6; 7 nucleotides agree with TRBD1. V was clipped by 0 bases and J by 7 bases; unmatched bases: 1. Germline assignment: CDR1 SGHRS and CDR2 YFSETQ. The CDR3 spans 14 residues. Looking up the rest from reference TRBV5-1 and TRBJ1-6 gives the full variable domain: KAGVTQTPRYLIKTRGQQVTLSCSPISGHRSVSWYQQTPGQGLQFLFEYFSETQRNKGNFPGRFSGRQFSNSRSEMNVSTLELGDSALYLCASSLGQGNSPLHFGNGTRLTVT.

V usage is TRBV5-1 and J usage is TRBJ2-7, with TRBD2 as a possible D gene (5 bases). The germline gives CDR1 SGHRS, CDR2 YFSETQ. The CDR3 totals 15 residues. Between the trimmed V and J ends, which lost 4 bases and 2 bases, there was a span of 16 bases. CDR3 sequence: CASSARELVTYEQYF. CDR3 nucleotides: TGCGCCAGCAGCGCGAGGGAGTTAGTCACCTACGAGCAGTACTTC.

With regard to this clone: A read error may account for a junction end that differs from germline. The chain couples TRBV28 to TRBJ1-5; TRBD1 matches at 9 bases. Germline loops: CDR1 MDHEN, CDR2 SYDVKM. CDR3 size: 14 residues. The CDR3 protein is CASGTGKGKQPQHF. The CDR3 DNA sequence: TGTGCCAGCGGGACAGGGAAGGGCAAACAGCCCCAGCATTTT.

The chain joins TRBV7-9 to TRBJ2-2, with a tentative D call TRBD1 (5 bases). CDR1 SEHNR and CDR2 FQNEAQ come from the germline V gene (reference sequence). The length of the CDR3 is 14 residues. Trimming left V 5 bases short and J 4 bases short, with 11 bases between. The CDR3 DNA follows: TGTGCCAGCAGCCCCAGCAGGGTCACCGGGGAGCTGTTTTTT. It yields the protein CASSPSRVTGELFF. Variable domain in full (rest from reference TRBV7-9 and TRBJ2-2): DTGVSQNPRHKITKRGQNVTFRCDPISEHNRLYWYRQTLGQGPEFLTYFQNEAQLEKSRLLSDRFSAERPKGSFSTLEIQRTEQGDSAMYLCASSPSRVTGELFFGEGSRLTVL.

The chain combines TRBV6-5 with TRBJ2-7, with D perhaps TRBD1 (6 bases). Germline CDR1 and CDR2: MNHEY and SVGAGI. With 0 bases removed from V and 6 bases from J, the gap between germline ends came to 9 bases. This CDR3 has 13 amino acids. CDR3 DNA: TGTGCCAGCAGTTACTCGGCAGGGGCCGAGCAGTACTTC. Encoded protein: CASSYSAGAEQYF.